Presented here are 16 T cell receptor beta chains from one specimen sequenced in a study of cytomegalovirus exposure and HLA in healthy donors. The study ran its PCR with 60 Vbeta and 13 Jbeta primers. Assay used: immunoSEQ multiplex PCR; TCRdb lists only in-frame clones, some missing. The table lists under 200,000 clones, 60% to 85% of them singletons. The material sequenced was PBMCs. The receptor source for this set is a male donor in good health and CMV-seropositive.

This clone was seen only once. V usage is TRBV27 and J usage is TRBJ1-2; 7 positions match TRBD1. Trimming at V came to 6 bases and at J to 6 bases, leaving 4 bases not matched to a gene. The CDR3 is made up of 12 amino acids. Germline V gives CDR1 MNHEY, CDR2 SMNVEV (reference sequence). The CDR3 is CASSSDRDGYTF. The CDR3 nucleotides read TGTGCCAGCAGCTCAGACAGGGATGGCTACACCTTC.

The rearrangement links TRBV19 to TRBJ2-5, with 7 nucleotides matching TRBD1. J gave up 2 bases and V 3 bases, and 3 bases lay outside the gene matches. The CDR3 extends over 14 amino acids. The germline CDR1 and CDR2 sequences are LNHDA and SQIVND (reference sequence). CDR3 residues: CASSMGTEQETQYF. CDR3 nucleotide sequence: TGTGCCAGTAGTATGGGGACAGAACAAGAGACCCAGTACTTC.

The V gene is TRBV6-4, the J gene TRBJ2-7, with TRBD2 identical over 11 bases. The CDR3 is 14 residues long. Germline V gene sequence: CDR1 MRHNA, CDR2 SNTAGT. With V trimmed by 4 bases and J by 3 bases, 2 bases remained unmatched. The CDR3 spells CASSVAGGDYEQYF. The CDR3 DNA reads as TGTGCCAGCAGTGTAGCGGGGGGGGACTACGAGCAGTACTTC.

A few counts support this clone. The chain recombines TRBV19 with TRBJ2-7, with TRBD1 as a possible D gene (6 bases). The length of the CDR3 is 16 residues. V was pared by 6 bases and J by 0 bases, with 18 bases between. Germline-derived CDR1 and CDR2 are LNHDA and SQIVND (reference sequence). The CDR3 DNA is TGTGCCAGTAGACCGCCGTCCGGACAGCTCTCCTACGAGCAGTACTTC. As protein: CASRPPSGQLSYEQYF.

The gene calls are TRBV7-2 and TRBJ1-2; D remains unclear. Trimming stripped 0 bases from V and 10 bases from J, with 12 bases between. CDR1 is SGHTA and CDR2 is FQGNSA in the germline V gene. This CDR3 has 13 amino acids. The CDR3 DNA follows: TGTGCCAGCAGCTTAGCGCGAATGGAGGTCTACACCTTC. Its protein product is CASSLARMEVYTF.

The genes are TRBV9 and TRBJ2-3, with TRBD2 matching over 9 bases. The CDR3 is made up of 15 amino acids. V shed 0 bases and J 4 bases; nucleotides not matched to a gene: 3. Germline CDR1 reads SGDLS; CDR2 reads YYNGEE. The CDR3 region has the DNA TGTGCCAGCAGCGTAGGAGGCGGGGGGGCAGATACGCAGTATTTT. The encoded protein is CASSVGGGGADTQYF.

The chain combines TRBV7-3 with TRBJ2-5, with a weak D call TRBD2 (5 bases). Germline CDR1 is SGHTA and CDR2 is FQGTGA. The CDR3 totals 13 residues. Trimming took off 1 base at V and 5 bases at J, with 8 bases between the two ends. CDR3 amino acids: CASSLSPGETQYF. In DNA, the CDR3 is TGTGCCAGCAGCTTAAGTCCGGGGGAGACCCAGTACTTC.

The V call is TRBV27, the J call TRBJ2-2; TRBD2 matches at 7 bases. The CDR3 extends over 16 amino acids. The germline CDR1 and CDR2 sequences are MNHEY and SMNVEV (reference sequence). Germline trimming cut 3 bases from V and 4 bases from J; bases unmatched to any gene: 8. In DNA, the CDR3 is TGTGCCAGCAGTTTTCGGCGGGGGTCGAGCACCGGGGAGCTGTTTTTT. This translates into CASSFRRGSSTGELFF.

The chain links TRBV5-1 to TRBJ1-1, with a weak D call TRBD1 (5 bases). The CDR3 spans 12 residues. Germline V gives CDR1 SGHRS, CDR2 YFSETQ. Between the trimmed V and J ends, which lost 4 bases and 4 bases, there was a span of 8 bases. The CDR3 sequence is CASSPGGTEAFF. In DNA form, the CDR3 reads TGCGCCAGCAGCCCGGGGGGCACTGAAGCTTTCTTT.

This rearrangement joins TRBV5-6 to TRBJ2-3; 8 bases align to TRBD2. Trimming removed 4 bases from V and 4 bases from J; junction bases left unmatched: 20. Germline lookup yields CDR1 SGHDT and CDR2 YYEEEE. This CDR3 has 19 residues. The CDR3 sequence is CASSLLKGTRGVSADTQYF. CDR3 DNA: TGTGCCAGCAGCCTATTGAAGGGGACTAGGGGGGTTAGTGCAGATACGCAGTATTTT.

This chain joins TRBV19 and TRBJ1-1, with D maybe TRBD1 (5 bases). The CDR3 loop spans 14 amino acids. Deletions cut 3 bases from V and 4 bases from J, with 12 bases between. Germline CDR1 reads LNHDA; CDR2 reads SQIVND (reference sequence). CDR3 DNA sequence: TGTGCCAGTAGTATCGGACCCAGGGTCACTGAAGCTTTCTTT. Protein product: CASSIGPRVTEAFF.

The J gene is TRBJ2-1, the V gene TRBV5-1, with D possibly matching TRBD1 (5 bases). Germline V CDR1 and CDR2: SGHRS, YFSETQ. Trimming took off 0 bases at V and 3 bases at J, with 10 bases between the two ends. CDR3 length equals 15 residues. Here the CDR3 reads CASSLGQGIYNEQFF. In DNA, the CDR3 is TGCGCCAGCAGCTTGGGGCAGGGAATCTACAATGAGCAGTTCTTC.

This clone has a handful of counts. The rearrangement links TRBV10-3 to TRBJ1-5, with TRBD1 as a possible D gene (6 bases). This CDR3 has 16 amino acids. V lost 0 bases and J 7 bases, leaving 16 bases between the germline ends. Germline V gives CDR1 ENHRY, CDR2 SYGVKD. Here the CDR3 reads CAISESPGGANQPQHF. In DNA, the CDR3 is TGTGCCATCAGTGAGTCACCGGGGGGGGCAAACCAGCCCCAGCATTTT.

The genes are TRBV9 and TRBJ1-1, with D hard to call. Germline CDR1 and CDR2: SGDLS and YYNGEE. Trimming took 5 bases from V and 0 from J, leaving 8 bases between them. CDR3 size: 13 residues. CDR3 nucleotides: TGTGCCAGCAGTCCACAACTGAACACTGAAGCTTTCTTT. Its translation: CASSPQLNTEAFF.

The chain links TRBV11-1 to TRBJ1-2; D ambiguous. CDR3 length equals 14 residues. The germline V gene has CDR1 SGHAT and CDR2 FQDESV (reference sequence). V was trimmed by 5 bases and J by 4 bases, leaving 14 bases between them. CDR3 DNA sequence: TGTGCCAGCAGCAGCCTGCTCCGTGGCTATGGCTACACCTTC. The encoded protein is CASSSLLRGYGYTF.

The chain has TRBV21-1 and TRBJ2-4; the listed D gene, TRBD1, was not tested against the DNA. TRBV21-1 is termed a pseudogene. This CDR3 is 16 amino acids long. CDR3 protein: CASSTYRGRIKNIQYF. The CDR3 nucleotides read TGTGCCAGCAGCACGTACAGGGGGCGAATCAAAAACATTCAGTACTTC.